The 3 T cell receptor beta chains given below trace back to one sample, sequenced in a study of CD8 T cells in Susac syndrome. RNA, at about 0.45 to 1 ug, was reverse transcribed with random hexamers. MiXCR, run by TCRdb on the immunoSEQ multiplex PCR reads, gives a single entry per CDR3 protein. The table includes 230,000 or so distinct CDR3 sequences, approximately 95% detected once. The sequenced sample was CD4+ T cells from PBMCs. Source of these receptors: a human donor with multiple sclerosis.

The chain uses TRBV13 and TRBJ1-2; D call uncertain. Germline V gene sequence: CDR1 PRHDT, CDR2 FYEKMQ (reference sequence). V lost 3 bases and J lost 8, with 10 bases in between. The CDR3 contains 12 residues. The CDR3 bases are TGTGCCAGCAGCTTGGCCCCGGGAGGCTACACCTTC. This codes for CASSLAPGGYTF.

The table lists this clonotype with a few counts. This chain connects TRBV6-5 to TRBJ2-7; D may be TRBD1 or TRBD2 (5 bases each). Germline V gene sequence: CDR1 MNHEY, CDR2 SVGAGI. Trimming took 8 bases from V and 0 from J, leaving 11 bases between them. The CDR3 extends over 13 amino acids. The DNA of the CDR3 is TGTGCCAGCGGGCAAGGGACCTCCTACGAGCAGTACTTC. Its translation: CASGQGTSYEQYF.

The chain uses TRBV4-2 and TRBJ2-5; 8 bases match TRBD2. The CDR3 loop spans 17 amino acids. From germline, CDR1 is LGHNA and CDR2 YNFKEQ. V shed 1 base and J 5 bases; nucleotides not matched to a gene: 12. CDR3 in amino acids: CASSQVVGTRSGETQYF. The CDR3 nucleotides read TGTGCCAGCAGCCAAGTAGTTGGGACTAGAAGCGGGGAGACCCAGTACTTC.